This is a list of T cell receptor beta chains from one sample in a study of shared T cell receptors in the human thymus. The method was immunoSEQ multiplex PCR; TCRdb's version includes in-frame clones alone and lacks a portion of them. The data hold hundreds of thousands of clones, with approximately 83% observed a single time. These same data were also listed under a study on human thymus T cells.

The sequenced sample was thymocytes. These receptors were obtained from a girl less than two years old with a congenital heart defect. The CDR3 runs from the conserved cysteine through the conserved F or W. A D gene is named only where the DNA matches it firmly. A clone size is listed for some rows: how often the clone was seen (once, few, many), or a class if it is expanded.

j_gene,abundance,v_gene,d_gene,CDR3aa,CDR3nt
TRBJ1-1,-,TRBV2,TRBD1,CASSEDRLNTEAFF,TGTGCCAGCAGCGAGGACAGGCTTAACACTGAAGCTTTCTTT
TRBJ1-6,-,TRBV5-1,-,CASKCGVGVSSPLHF,TGCGCCAGCAAATGCGGGGTCGGGGTAAGTTCACCCCTCCACTTT
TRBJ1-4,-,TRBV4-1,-,CASSQDDGFCEKLFF,TGCGCCAGCAGCCAAGATGACGGGTTCTGCGAAAAACTGTTTTTT
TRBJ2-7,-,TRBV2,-,CASSEGGDRFSEQYF,TGTGCCAGCAGTGAGGGGGGGGACAGGTTTAGCGAGCAGTACTTC
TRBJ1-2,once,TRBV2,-,CASSTTGLYGYTF,TGTGCCAGCAGTACAACAGGGTTATATGGCTACACCTTC
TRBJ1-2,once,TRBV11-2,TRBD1,CASSLEGTDPTGYGYTF,TGTGCCAGCAGCTTAGAGGGGACAGACCCCACTGGCTATGGCTACACCTTC
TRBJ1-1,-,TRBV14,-,CASSQDRQNEAFF,TGTGCCAGCAGCCAAGACCGACAGAATGAAGCCTTCTTT
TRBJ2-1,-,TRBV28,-,CASSPYPGQPYNEQFF,TGTGCCAGCAGCCCTTACCCCGGACAGCCCTACAATGAGCAGTTCTTC
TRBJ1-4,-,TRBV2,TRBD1,CASSVGGTGSEKLFF,TGTGCCAGCAGTGTCGGGGGGACAGGGAGTGAAAAACTGTTTTTT
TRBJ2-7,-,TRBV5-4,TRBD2,CASSPREAPYEQYF,TGTGCCAGCAGCCCCCGGGAGGCACCCTACGAGCAGTACTTC
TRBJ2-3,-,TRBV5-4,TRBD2,CASSLGGGGHTDTQYF,TGTGCCAGCAGCTTGGGGGGCGGGGGGCACACAGATACGCAGTATTTT
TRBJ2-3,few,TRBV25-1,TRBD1,CASSEYRQGGGDTQYF,TGTGCCAGCAGTGAATATCGACAGGGTGGGGGAGATACGCAGTATTTT
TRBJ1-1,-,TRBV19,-,CASSIGTGRGEGEAFF,TGTGCCAGTAGTATAGGTACAGGGAGAGGGGAGGGTGAAGCTTTCTTT
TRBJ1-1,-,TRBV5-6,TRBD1,CASSFWRGQVNTEAFF,TGTGCCAGCAGCTTTTGGAGGGGACAGGTGAACACTGAAGCTTTCTTT
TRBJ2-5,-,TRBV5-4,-,CASSLGGRKETQYF,TGTGCCAGCAGCTTAGGCGGGCGAAAAGAGACCCAGTACTTC
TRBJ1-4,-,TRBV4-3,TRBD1,CASSQPGQGGQLTNEKLFF,TGCGCCAGCAGCCAACCCGGACAGGGTGGGCAACTAACTAATGAAAAACTGTTTTTT
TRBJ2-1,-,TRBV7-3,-,CASSSQDKPNEQFF,TGTGCCAGCAGCTCCCAGGACAAGCCCAATGAGCAGTTCTTC
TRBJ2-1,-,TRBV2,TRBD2,CASTPGLAGGPVNEQFF,TGTGCCAGCACCCCGGGACTAGCGGGGGGGCCCGTCAATGAGCAGTTCTTC
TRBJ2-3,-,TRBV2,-,CASSGFGGPTDTQYF,TGTGCCAGCAGTGGTTTCGGGGGACCCACGGATACGCAGTATTTT
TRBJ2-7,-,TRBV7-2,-,CASSSLQPSSHYEQYF,TGTGCCAGCAGCTCCTTACAGCCATCCTCTCACTACGAGCAGTACTTC
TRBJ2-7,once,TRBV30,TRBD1,CAWSVREDRGFVFFEQYF,TGTGCCTGGAGTGTAAGGGAGGACAGGGGATTTGTCTTTTTCGAGCAGTACTTC
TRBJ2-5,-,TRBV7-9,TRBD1,CASSPGTGTQYF,TGTGCCAGCAGCCCGGGGACAGGGACCCAGTACTTC
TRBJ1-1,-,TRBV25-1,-,CASSESGDPMNTEAFF,TGTGCCAGCAGTGAATCAGGGGACCCAATGAACACTGAAGCTTTCTTT
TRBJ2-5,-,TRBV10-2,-,CAAKGSRNPTQYF,TGCGCCGCCAAGGGGTCCAGGAACCCGACCCAGTACTTC
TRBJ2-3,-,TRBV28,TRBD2,CASSLTAGENTDTQYF,TGTGCCAGCAGTTTAACGGCGGGGGAAAACACAGATACGCAGTATTTT
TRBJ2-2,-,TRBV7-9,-,CASSLARQALNTGELFF,TGTGCCAGCAGCTTAGCTAGACAGGCTCTGAACACCGGGGAGCTGTTTTTT
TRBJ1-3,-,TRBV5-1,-,CASSLGGSSGNTIYF,TGCGCCAGCAGCTTGGGCGGGTCCTCTGGAAACACCATATATTTT
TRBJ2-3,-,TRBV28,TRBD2,CASSLGLVASGGASTDTQYF,TGTGCCAGCAGTTTAGGACTGGTGGCTAGCGGGGGGGCCTCAACAGATACGCAGTATTTT
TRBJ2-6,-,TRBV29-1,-,CSVSGANVLTF,TGCAGCGTTAGCGGGGCCAACGTCCTGACTTTC
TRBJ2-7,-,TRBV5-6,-,CASSLGTDTTYEQYF,TGTGCCAGCAGCTTGGGGACGGACACGACGTACGAGCAGTACTTC
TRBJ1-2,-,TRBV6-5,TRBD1,CASSSDRQRGYTF,TGTGCCAGCAGTTCGGACAGGCAAAGGGGCTACACCTTC
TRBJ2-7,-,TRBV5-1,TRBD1,CASRRSQGAAVPYEQYF,TGCGCCAGCAGACGTTCGCAGGGGGCGGCAGTTCCTTACGAGCAGTACTTC
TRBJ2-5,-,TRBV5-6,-,CASSSVVETQYF,TGTGCCAGCAGCTCGGTTGTGGAGACCCAGTACTTC
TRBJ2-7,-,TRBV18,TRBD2,CASSPPCTRLAGGPPYEQYF,TGTGCCAGCTCACCACCATGTACCCGACTAGCGGGGGGGCCTCCCTACGAGCAGTACTTC
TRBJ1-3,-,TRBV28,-,CASSPSPGNSGNTIYF,TGTGCCAGCAGTCCCTCCCCGGGAAATTCTGGAAACACCATATATTTT
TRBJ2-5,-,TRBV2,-,CASSESPGKTQYF,TGTGCCAGCAGTGAGTCGCCGGGAAAGACCCAGTACTTC
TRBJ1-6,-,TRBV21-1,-,CASSNPGDSPLHF,TGTGCCAGCAGCAACCCCGGGGATTCACCCCTCCACTTT
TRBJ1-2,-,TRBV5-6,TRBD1,CASRDWTGVDYGYTF,TGTGCCAGCAGAGACTGGACAGGGGTGGACTATGGCTACACCTTC
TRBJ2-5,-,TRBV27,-,CASSLMRAEETQYF,TGTGCCAGCAGTTTAATGAGGGCCGAAGAGACCCAGTACTTC
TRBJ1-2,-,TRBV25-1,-,CASSESGRAGGYTF,TGTGCCAGCAGTGAATCTGGGAGGGCGGGTGGCTACACCTTC
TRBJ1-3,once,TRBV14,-,CASSQTVKGNTIYF,TGTGCCAGCAGCCAAACAGTAAAAGGAAACACCATATATTTT
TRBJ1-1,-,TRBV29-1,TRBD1,CSAPGQDDEAFF,TGCAGCGCCCCGGGACAGGATGATGAAGCTTTCTTT
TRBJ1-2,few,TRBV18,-,CASSPKGQGARVGYGYTF,TGTGCCAGCTCACCAAAAGGGCAGGGCGCCCGAGTTGGCTATGGCTACACCTTC
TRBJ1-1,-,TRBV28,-,CASSPTGGNTEAFF,TGTGCCAGCAGTCCCACGGGGGGGAACACTGAAGCTTTCTTT
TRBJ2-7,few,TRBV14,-,CASSQAGFSYEQYF,TGTGCCAGCAGCCAAGCGGGGTTCTCCTACGAGCAGTACTTC
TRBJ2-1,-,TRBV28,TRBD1,CASSLGQANEQFF,TGTGCCAGCAGTCTGGGACAGGCCAATGAGCAGTTCTTC
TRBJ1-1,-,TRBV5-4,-,CASSFDGDWVVFF,TGTGCCAGCAGCTTTGACGGGGACTGGGTCGTTTTCTTT
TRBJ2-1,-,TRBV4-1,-,CASSQDVHRGGSYNEQFF,TGCGCCAGCAGCCAAGATGTCCACCGAGGGGGCTCCTACAATGAGCAGTTCTTC
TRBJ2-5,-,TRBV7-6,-,CASSLWSSGGETQYF,TGTGCCAGCAGCTTATGGAGTAGCGGTGGAGAGACCCAGTACTTC
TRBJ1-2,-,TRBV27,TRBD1,CASSLFAQGTFSGYTF,TGTGCCAGCAGTTTATTTGCACAGGGGACCTTTAGTGGCTACACCTTC
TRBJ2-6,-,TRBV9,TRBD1,CASSDPGQSPGANVLTF,TGTGCCAGCAGCGATCCGGGACAGTCTCCTGGGGCCAACGTCCTGACTTTC
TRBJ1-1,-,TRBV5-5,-,CASSWVSGQPNTEAFF,TGTGCCAGCAGTTGGGTCTCAGGGCAGCCGAACACTGAAGCTTTCTTT
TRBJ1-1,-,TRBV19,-,CASSRPTGSMNTEAFF,TGTGCCAGTAGTAGACCGACAGGCTCGATGAACACTGAAGCTTTCTTT
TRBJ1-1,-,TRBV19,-,CASKAPGRMNTEAFF,TGTGCCAGTAAGGCACCCGGGAGAATGAACACTGAAGCTTTCTTT